This T cell receptor (beta chain) was retrieved from a study of CD8 T cells in ankylosing spondylitis. This clonotype has just a few counts. Its antigen is undetermined. The CDR3 contains 14 residues. V lost 7 bases and J 0 bases, leaving 11 bases between the germline ends. TCRdb ran MiXCR on the 5' RACE reads and lists one entry per CDR3 protein. In the table there are roughly 670,000 distinct CDR3 sequences, around a fifth of which are singletons. Study-level findings and limits: Seven to nine highly homologous variants made up a TCR beta motif, and this motif appeared characteristic of ankylosing spondylitis blood.

This clonotype originated in a male donor with ankylosing spondylitis. The rearrangement links TRBV12-3 or TRBV12-4 to TRBJ2-3; D tentatively fits TRBD1 or TRBD2 (5 bases each). Sequencing was done on a sample of blood, either unsorted or a sorted T cell fraction (not recorded which). CDR3 protein: CASTPGRSTDTQYF. The CDR3 nucleotides read TGTGCCAGCACCCCGGGACGGAGCACAGATACGCAGTATTTT.